Listed here are 13 T cell receptor beta chains from one sample, sequenced in a study of cytomegalovirus exposure and HLA in healthy donors. PCR involved 60 Vbeta and 13 Jbeta primers. Data came from immunoSEQ multiplex PCR; TCRdb stores just in-frame clones and leaves some out. The sample includes 140,000 to 150,000 clones. The sequenced sample consisted of PBMCs. Receptor source: a woman aged 50 to 60 in good health and CMV-seronegative.

The genes are TRBV4-3 and TRBJ1-5, with D unresolved. Germline CDR1 reads LGHNA; CDR2 reads YSLEER. Trimming cost V 3 bases and J 6 bases, with 9 bases left between them. The CDR3 sequence is 13 residues long. The CDR3 DNA is TGCGCCAGCAGCCAGTCCGTAGCTCAGCCCCAGCATTTT. Its protein product is CASSQSVAQPQHF.

This sequence joins TRBV28 and TRBJ1-4; D possibly corresponds to TRBD1 (5 bases). V was trimmed by 2 bases and J by 7 bases, leaving 5 bases between them. This CDR3 has 12 amino acids. CDR1 is MDHEN and CDR2 is SYDVKM in the germline V gene. The CDR3 is CASSLRGEKLFF. The CDR3 region has the DNA TGTGCCAGCAGTTTAAGGGGTGAAAAACTGTTTTTT.

The V gene is TRBV7-3, the J gene TRBJ2-1; TRBD2 aligns across 8 bases. The trim removed 4 bases at V and 2 bases at J, leaving 4 bases unmatched. The CDR3 is 15 amino acids. Per the germline V gene, CDR1 is SGHTA and CDR2 is FQGTGA. The CDR3 sequence is CASSSIAGPYNEQFF. The CDR3 DNA is TGTGCCAGCAGCTCCATAGCGGGGCCCTACAATGAGCAGTTCTTC.

The chain has TRBV18 and TRBJ1-4; D unresolved. The V gene's germline CDR1 is KGHSH and CDR2 LQKENI. The CDR3 is 14 amino acids. V lost 2 bases, J lost 7 bases, and 11 bases lay in between. The CDR3 DNA reads as TGTGCCAGCTCACCAGCGAGAGGGCCTGAAAAACTGTTTTTT. It codes for CASSPARGPEKLFF.

This chain links TRBV5-1 with TRBJ1-5; 7 nucleotides line up with TRBD1. J lost 2 bases, V lost 4 bases, and 3 bases had no gene match. From germline, CDR1 is SGHRS and CDR2 YFSETQ. The CDR3 totals 14 residues. The CDR3 DNA reads as TGCGCCAGCAGCGTAACAGGGGGCAATCAGCCCCAGCATTTT. It is translated as CASSVTGGNQPQHF.

The rearrangement joins TRBV5-1 to TRBJ2-7, with D possibly matching TRBD1 (6 bases). Between the trimmed V and J ends, which lost 4 bases and 0 bases, there was a span of 17 bases. There are 16 residues in the CDR3. The germline CDR1 and CDR2 sequences are SGHRS and YFSETQ. CDR3 sequence reads: CASSLVGGQSSYEQYF. CDR3 nucleotides: TGCGCCAGCAGCCTTGTAGGCGGACAGAGCTCCTACGAGCAGTACTTC. The full variable domain, rest sourced from reference TRBV5-1 and TRBJ2-7, is KAGVTQTPRYLIKTRGQQVTLSCSPISGHRSVSWYQQTPGQGLQFLFEYFSETQRNKGNFPGRFSGRQFSNSRSEMNVSTLELGDSALYLCASSLVGGQSSYEQYFGPGTRLTVT.

The J gene is TRBJ2-1, the V gene TRBV5-1, with 9 bases that match TRBD1. In germline, CDR1 is SGHRS, CDR2 YFSETQ. The CDR3 covers 15 residues. Trimming cost V 0 bases and J 6 bases; bases outside gene matches: 4. The CDR3 nucleotides read TGCGCCAGCAGCTTGGAGGGGACAGGGATCAATGAGCAGTTCTTC. Translating gives CASSLEGTGINEQFF.

CDR3 nucleotide sequence: TGTGCCAGCAGGGATACAGGGGGCGGCACCGGGGAGCTGTTTTTT. Its translation: CASRDTGGGTGELFF. The chain links TRBV2 to TRBJ2-2; 9 bases agree with TRBD1. J gave up 4 bases and V 6 bases, and 6 bases lay outside the gene matches. The germline V gene has CDR1 SNHLY and CDR2 FYNNEI. This CDR3 is 15 amino acids long.

This sequence joins TRBV6-5 and TRBJ2-7; D unresolved. The germline V gene has CDR1 MNHEY and CDR2 SVGAGI. V lost 6 bases to trimming and J lost 2 bases, with 11 bases between them. The CDR3 consists of 13 residues. The CDR3 loop reads CASRRHLTYEQYF. The CDR3 nucleotides are TGTGCCAGCAGACGACACCTCACCTACGAGCAGTACTTC.

This sequence joins TRBV4-3 and TRBJ1-2, with 9 bases matching TRBD1. This CDR3 has 14 residues. V was pared by 2 bases and J by 4 bases, with 2 bases of the junction left unmatched. The V gene's germline CDR1 is LGHNA and CDR2 YSLEER. The CDR3 sequence: CASSQTGGGYGYTF. CDR3 bases: TGCGCCAGCAGCCAAACAGGGGGCGGCTATGGCTACACCTTC.

The genes are TRBV15 and TRBJ1-5, with TRBD1 matching over 8 bases. In germline, CDR1 is LNHNV, CDR2 YYDKDF (reference sequence). The CDR3 is 14 residues long. The ends lost 5 bases at V and 4 bases at J; junction bases unmatched: 4. The CDR3 bases are TGTGCCACCAGCCCCCGACAGGGGAATCAGCCCCAGCATTTT. It translates to CATSPRQGNQPQHF.

This chain joins TRBV15 and TRBJ1-2, with D perhaps matching TRBD1 (5 bases). In germline, CDR1 is LNHNV, CDR2 YYDKDF (reference sequence). The CDR3 length is 14 residues. Trimming cost V 1 base and J 8 bases, with 14 bases left between them. CDR3 residues: CATSRGGRTSGYTF. The CDR3 DNA sequence: TGTGCCACCAGCAGAGGGGGCCGGACGAGCGGCTACACCTTC.

The chain uses TRBV30 and TRBJ2-5; maybe TRBD2 (5 bases). This CDR3 comprises 15 residues. Trimming pared 1 base from V and 2 bases from J, leaving 14 bases between. Germline values: CDR1 GTSNPN, CDR2 SVGIG (reference sequence). The CDR3, as DNA: TGTGCCTGGAGTGCGGATTTGGGAGAGCAAGAGACCCAGTACTTC. Translation gives CAWSADLGEQETQYF.